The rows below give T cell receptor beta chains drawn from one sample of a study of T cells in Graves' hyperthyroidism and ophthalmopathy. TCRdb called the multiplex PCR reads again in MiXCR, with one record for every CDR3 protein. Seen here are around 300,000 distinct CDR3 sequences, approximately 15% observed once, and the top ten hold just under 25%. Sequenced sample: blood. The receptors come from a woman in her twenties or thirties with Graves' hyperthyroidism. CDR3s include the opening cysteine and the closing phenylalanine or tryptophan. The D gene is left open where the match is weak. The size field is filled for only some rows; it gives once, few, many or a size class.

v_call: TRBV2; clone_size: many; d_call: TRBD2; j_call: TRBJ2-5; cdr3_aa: CASSGVSGRTETQYF; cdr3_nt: TGTGCCAGCAGTGGTGTTAGCGGGAGGACGGAGACCCAGTACTTC
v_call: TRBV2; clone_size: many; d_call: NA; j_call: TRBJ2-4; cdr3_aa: CATRQEFEYF; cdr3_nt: TGTGCCACTAGACAGGAATTCGAGTACTTC
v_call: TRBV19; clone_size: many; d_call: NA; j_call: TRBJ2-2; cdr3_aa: CASSIGWGFFGELFF; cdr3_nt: TGTGCCAGTAGTATTGGGTGGGGGTTCTTCGGGGAGCTGTTTTTT
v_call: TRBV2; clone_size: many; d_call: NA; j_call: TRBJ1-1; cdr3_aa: CASSVSQMNTEAFF; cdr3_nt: TGTGCCAGCAGTGTTAGTCAGATGAACACTGAAGCTTTCTTT
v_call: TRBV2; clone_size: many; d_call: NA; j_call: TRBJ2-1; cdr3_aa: CASTFAGDEQFF; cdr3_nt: TGTGCCAGCACCTTTGCCGGGGATGAGCAGTTCTTC
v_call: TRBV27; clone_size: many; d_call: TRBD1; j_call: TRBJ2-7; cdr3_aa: CASSSPGQGSLEQYF; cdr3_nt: TGTGCCAGCAGTTCCCCGGGACAGGGGTCTCTGGAGCAGTACTTC
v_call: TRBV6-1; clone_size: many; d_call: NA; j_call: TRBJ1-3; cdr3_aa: CANRAPSYSGNTIYF; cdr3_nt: TGTGCCAACCGGGCTCCCTCGTATTCTGGAAACACCATATATTTT
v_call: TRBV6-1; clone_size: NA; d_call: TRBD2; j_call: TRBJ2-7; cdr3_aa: CASTDSGRGPYEQYF; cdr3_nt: TGTGCCAGCACCGATAGCGGGAGGGGTCCCTACGAGCAGTACTTC
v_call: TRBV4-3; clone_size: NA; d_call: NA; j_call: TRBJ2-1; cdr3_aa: CASSQGGRGMEVSTKQFF; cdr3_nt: TGCGCCAGCAGCCAAGGGGGCAGGGGAATGGAAGTGTCCACGAAGCAGTTCTTC
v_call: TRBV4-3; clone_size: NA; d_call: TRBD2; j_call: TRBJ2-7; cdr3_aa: CASSQWGLAGSTYEQYF; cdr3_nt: TGCGCCAGCAGCCAATGGGGACTAGCGGGATCAACCTACGAGCAGTACTTC
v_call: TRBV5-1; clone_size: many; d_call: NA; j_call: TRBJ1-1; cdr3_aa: CASSLLQDTEAFF; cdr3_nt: TGCGCCAGCAGCTTATTACAGGACACTGAAGCTTTCTTT
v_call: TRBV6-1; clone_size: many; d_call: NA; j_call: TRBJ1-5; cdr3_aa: CASSDQGQPQHF; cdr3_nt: TGTGCCAGCAGTGATCAGGGTCAGCCCCAGCATTTT
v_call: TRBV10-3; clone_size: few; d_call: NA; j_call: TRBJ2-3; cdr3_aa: CAIREPTDTQYF; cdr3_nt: TGTGCCATCAGAGAGCCCACAGATACGCAGTATTTT
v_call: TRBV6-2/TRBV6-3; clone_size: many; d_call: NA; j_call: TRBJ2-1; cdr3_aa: CASSYSGLVRNEQFF; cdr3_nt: TGTGCCAGCAGTTACTCAGGGCTAGTCCGGAATGAGCAGTTCTTC
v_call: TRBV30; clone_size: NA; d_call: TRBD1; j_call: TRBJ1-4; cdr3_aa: CAWSAPGQGKKLFF; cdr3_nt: TGTGCCTGGAGTGCCCCCGGACAGGGGAAAAAACTGTTTTTT
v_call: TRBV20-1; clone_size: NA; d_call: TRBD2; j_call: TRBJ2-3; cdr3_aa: CSHQGGLAGYRTDTQYF; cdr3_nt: TGCAGTCATCAAGGGGGACTAGCGGGATATCGGACAGATACGCAGTATTTT
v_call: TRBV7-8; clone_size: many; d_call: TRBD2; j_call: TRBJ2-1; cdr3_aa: CASRRTGTSPNEQFF; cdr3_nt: TGTGCCAGCAGGCGCACCGGGACTAGTCCCAATGAGCAGTTCTTC
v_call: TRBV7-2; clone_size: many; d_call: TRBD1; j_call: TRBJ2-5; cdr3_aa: CASSSGQGQETQYF; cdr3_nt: TGTGCCAGCAGCTCAGGACAGGGGCAAGAGACCCAGTACTTC
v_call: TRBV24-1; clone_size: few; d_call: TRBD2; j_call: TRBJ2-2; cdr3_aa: CATSSTSGPGELFF; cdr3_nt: TGTGCCACTTCATCAACTAGCGGTCCCGGGGAGCTGTTTTTT
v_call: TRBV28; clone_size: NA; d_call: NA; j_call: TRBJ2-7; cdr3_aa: CASSLWSPREQYF; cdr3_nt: TGTGCCAGCAGTTTATGGAGCCCGAGGGAGCAGTACTTC
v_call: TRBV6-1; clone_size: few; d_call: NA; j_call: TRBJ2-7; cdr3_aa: CASSEYHIGTAYEQYF; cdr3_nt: TGTGCCAGCAGTGAATACCATATTGGTACGGCCTACGAGCAGTACTTC
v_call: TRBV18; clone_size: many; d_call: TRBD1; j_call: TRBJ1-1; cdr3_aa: CASSPSGTGGLDTEAFF; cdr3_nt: TGTGCCAGCTCCCCAAGCGGGACAGGGGGACTAGACACTGAAGCTTTCTTT
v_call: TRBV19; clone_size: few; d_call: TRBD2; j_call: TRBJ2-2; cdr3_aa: CATTTSGRYTGELFF; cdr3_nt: TGTGCCACCACTACTAGCGGGAGATACACCGGGGAGCTGTTTTTT
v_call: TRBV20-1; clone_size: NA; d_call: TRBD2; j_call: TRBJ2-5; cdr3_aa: CSARVVLAEGETQYF; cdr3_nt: TGCAGTGCTAGAGTGGTCCTAGCGGAGGGAGAGACCCAGTACTTC
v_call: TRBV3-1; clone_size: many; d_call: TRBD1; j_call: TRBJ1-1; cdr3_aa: CASSDGQGVQAFF; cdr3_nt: TGTGCCAGCAGCGACGGACAGGGGGTCCAAGCTTTCTTT
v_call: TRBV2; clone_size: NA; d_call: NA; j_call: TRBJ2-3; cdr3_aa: CASSATSPTQYF; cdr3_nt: TGTGCCAGCAGTGCCACAAGTCCTACGCAGTATTTT
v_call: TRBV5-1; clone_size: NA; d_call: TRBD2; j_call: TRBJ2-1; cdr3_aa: CASSKSGAGRDNEQFF; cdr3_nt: TGCGCCAGCAGCAAAAGCGGGGCGGGGAGGGACAATGAGCAGTTCTTC
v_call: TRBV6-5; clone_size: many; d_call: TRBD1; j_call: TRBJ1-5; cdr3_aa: CASSYYRGQPQHF; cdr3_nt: TGTGCCAGCAGTTACTACAGGGGACAGCCCCAGCATTTT
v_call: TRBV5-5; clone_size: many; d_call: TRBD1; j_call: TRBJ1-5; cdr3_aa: CASSLGTGGQPQHF; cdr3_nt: TGTGCCAGCAGCTTGGGGACAGGGGGCCAGCCCCAGCATTTT
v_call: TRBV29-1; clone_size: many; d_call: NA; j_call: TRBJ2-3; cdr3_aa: CSVGSERLTDTQYF; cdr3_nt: TGCAGCGTTGGCAGTGAACGACTGACAGATACGCAGTATTTT
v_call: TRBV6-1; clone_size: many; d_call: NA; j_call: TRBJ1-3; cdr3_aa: CASSGLLGNTIYF; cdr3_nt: TGTGCCAGCAGTGGGCTACTTGGAAACACCATATATTTT
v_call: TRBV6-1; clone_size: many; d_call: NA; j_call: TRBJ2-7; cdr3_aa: CASRQSGTAYEQYF; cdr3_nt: TGTGCCAGCAGGCAATCCGGGACGGCCTACGAGCAGTACTTC
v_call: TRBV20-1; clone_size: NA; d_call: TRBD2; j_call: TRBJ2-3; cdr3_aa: CSALAGLLLDTQYF; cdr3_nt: TGCAGTGCTCTGGCGGGACTACTTTTGGATACGCAGTATTTT
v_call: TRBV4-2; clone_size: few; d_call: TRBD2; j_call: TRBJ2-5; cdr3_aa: CASSQELTSATQETQYF; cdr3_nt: TGTGCCAGCAGCCAAGAACTGACTAGCGCGACCCAAGAGACCCAGTACTTC
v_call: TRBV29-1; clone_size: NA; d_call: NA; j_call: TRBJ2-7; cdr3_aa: CSVTGPVTLEQYF; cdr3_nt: TGCAGCGTTACAGGGCCCGTTACCCTCGAGCAGTACTTC
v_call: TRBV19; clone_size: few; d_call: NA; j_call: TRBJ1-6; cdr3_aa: CASSRPGTQNSPLHF; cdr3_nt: TGTGCCAGTAGTCGCCCCGGGACACAAAATTCACCCCTCCACTTT
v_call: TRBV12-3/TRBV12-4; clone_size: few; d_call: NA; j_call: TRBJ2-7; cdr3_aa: CASSLARLGGSYEQYF; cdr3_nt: TGTGCCAGCAGTTTAGCGCGTTTAGGGGGGAGCTACGAGCAGTACTTC
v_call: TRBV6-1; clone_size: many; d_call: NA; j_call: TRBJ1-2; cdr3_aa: CASGGGKNYGYTF; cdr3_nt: TGTGCCAGCGGCGGGGGAAAGAACTATGGCTACACCTTC
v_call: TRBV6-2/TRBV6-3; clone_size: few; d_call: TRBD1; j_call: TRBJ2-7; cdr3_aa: CASHHRGQLDEQYF; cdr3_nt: TGTGCCAGCCACCACCGGGGACAGTTAGACGAGCAGTACTTC
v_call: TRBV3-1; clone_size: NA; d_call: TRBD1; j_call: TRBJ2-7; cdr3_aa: CASSQWDSSYEQYF; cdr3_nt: TGTGCCAGCAGCCAATGGGACAGCTCCTACGAGCAGTACTTC
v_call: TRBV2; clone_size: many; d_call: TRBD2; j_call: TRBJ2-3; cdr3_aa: CASSEDLSGRATDTQYF; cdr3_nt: TGTGCCAGCAGTGAGGACCTAAGCGGGAGGGCCACAGATACGCAGTATTTT
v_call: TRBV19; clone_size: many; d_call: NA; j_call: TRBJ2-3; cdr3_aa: CASSILGGTDTQYF; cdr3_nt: TGTGCCAGTAGTATTCTTGGGGGAACAGATACGCAGTATTTT
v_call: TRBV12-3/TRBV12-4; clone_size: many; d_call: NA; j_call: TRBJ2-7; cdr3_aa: CASSDGTPLEQYF; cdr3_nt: TGTGCCAGCAGTGACGGGACACCGTTGGAGCAGTACTTC
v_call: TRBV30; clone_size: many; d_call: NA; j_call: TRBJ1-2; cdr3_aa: CALLVTSYTF; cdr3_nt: TGTGCCTTACTGGTGACCTCCTACACCTTC
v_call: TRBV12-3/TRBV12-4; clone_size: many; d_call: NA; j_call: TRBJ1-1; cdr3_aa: CASSSHRGAPGGPEAFF; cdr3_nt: TGTGCCAGCAGTTCCCACCGGGGGGCCCCGGGAGGCCCTGAAGCTTTCTTT
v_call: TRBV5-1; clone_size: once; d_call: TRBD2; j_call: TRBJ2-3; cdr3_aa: CASSYSTSGKGVTQYF; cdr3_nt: TGCGCCAGCAGCTATTCGACTAGCGGGAAAGGGGTGACGCAGTATTTT
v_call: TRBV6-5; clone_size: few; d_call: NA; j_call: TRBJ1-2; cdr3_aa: CASSYSTGPDGYTF; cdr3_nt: TGTGCCAGCAGTTACTCGACAGGCCCCGATGGCTACACCTTC
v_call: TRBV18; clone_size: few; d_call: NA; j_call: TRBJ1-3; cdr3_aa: CASSPPGILSSGNTIYF; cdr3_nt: TGTGCCAGCTCACCACCGGGGATTTTAAGCTCTGGAAACACCATATATTTT
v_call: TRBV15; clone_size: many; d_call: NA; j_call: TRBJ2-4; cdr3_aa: CATSRDRGWGQNIQYF; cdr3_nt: TGTGCCACCAGCAGAGATAGGGGATGGGGCCAAAACATTCAGTACTTC
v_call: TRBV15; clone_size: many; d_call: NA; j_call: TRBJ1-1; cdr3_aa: CATSRDSTGNTEAFF; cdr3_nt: TGTGCCACCAGCAGAGATAGTACAGGGAACACTGAAGCTTTCTTT
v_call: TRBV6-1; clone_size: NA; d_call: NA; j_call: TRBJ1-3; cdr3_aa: CASSEVRASGNTIYF; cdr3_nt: TGTGCCAGCAGTGAAGTCCGCGCCTCTGGAAACACCATATATTTT
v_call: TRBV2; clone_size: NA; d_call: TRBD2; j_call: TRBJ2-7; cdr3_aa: CASSTHGGANEQYF; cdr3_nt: TGTGCCAGCAGTACCCACGGGGGGGCGAACGAGCAGTACTTC
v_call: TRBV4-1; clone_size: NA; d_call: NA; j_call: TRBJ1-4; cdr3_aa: CASSQEVTATNEKLFF; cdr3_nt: TGCGCCAGCAGCCAAGAGGTCACCGCAACTAATGAAAAACTGTTTTTT
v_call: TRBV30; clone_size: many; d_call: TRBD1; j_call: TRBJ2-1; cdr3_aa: CAWSSQQGQDEQFF; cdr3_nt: TGTGCCTGGAGTTCCCAACAGGGGCAGGATGAGCAGTTCTTC
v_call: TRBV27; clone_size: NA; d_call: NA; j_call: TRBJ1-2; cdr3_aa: CASSSGYTF; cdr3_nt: TGTGCCAGCAGTTCAGGCTACACCTTC
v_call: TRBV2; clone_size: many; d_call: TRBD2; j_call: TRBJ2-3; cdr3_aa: CASSVEAGDTDTQYF; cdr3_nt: TGTGCCAGCAGTGTTGAAGCGGGAGACACAGATACGCAGTATTTT
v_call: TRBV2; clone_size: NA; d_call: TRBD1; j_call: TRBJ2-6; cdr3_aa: CAGQGVEGANVLAF; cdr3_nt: TGTGCCGGACAGGGAGTGGAAGGGGCCAACGTCCTGGCTTTC